This record looks at one T cell receptor (beta chain) sequence and its context. This entry belongs to a study of blood T cells in healthy people across ages. J lost 7 bases, V lost 2 bases, and 9 bases had no gene match. Germline V gene lookup returns CDR1 MDHEN and CDR2 SYDVKM. CDR3 size: 18 residues. For the second PCR, which ran for 7 to 11 cycles, a sample-barcoded 5' primer and a J-beta primer mix were used. TCRdb re-derived calls from the 5' RACE reads in MiXCR, one entry per CDR3 protein. The sample carries some 930,000 distinct CDR3 sequences, around 29% recorded once. The same data also contributed to another study, on T cells of mothers and their children.

Sequenced material: blood. The chain couples TRBV28 to TRBJ2-1; 15 positions match TRBD2. This clonotype was sampled from a woman between 35 and 50 years old in good health. As DNA, the CDR3 is TGTGCCAGCAGTTTAGTAGGACTAGCGGGGGGGCGTGGAAATGAGCAGTTCTTC. Translation: CASSLVGLAGGRGNEQFF.